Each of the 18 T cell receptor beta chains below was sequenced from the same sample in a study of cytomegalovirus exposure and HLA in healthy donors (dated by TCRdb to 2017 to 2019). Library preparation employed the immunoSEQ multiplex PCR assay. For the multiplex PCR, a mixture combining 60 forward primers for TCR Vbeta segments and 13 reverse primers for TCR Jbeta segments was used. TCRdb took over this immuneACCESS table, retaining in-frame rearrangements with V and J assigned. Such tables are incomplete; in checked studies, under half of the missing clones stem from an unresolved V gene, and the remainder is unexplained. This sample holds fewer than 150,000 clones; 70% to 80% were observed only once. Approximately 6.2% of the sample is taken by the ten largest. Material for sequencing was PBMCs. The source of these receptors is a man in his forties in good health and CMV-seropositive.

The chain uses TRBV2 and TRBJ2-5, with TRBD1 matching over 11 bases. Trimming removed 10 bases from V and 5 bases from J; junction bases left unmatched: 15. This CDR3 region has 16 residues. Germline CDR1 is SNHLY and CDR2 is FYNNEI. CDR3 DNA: TGTGCCAAAGGCGGGGGATCAGGGACAGGGGGGGAGACCCAGTACTTC. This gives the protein CAKGGGSGTGGETQYF.

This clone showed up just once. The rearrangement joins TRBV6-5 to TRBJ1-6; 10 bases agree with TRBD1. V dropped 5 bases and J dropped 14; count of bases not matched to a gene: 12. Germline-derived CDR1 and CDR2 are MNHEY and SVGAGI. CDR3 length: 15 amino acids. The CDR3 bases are TGTGCCAGCAGTGGATTCTCGGGACAGGGGCGAACCCTCCACTTT. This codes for CASSGFSGQGRTLHF.

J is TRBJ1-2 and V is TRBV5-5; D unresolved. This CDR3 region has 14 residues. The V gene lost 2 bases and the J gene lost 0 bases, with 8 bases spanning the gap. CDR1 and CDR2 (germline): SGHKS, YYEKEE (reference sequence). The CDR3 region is CASSFAASNYGYTF. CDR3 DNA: TGTGCCAGCAGCTTTGCAGCGTCTAACTATGGCTACACCTTC.

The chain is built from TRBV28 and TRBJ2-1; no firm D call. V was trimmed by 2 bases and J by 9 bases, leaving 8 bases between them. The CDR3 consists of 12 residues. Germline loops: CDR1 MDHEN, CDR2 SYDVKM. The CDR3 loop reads CASSLEVGEQFF. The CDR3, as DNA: TGTGCCAGCAGTTTAGAGGTTGGTGAGCAGTTCTTC.

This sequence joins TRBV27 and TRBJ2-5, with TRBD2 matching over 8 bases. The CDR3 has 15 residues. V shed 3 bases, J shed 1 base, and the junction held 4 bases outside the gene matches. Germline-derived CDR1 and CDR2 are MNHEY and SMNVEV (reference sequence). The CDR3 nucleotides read TGTGCCAGCAGTTTTGCGGGAGGTCTCCAAGAGACCCAGTACTTC. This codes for CASSFAGGLQETQYF.

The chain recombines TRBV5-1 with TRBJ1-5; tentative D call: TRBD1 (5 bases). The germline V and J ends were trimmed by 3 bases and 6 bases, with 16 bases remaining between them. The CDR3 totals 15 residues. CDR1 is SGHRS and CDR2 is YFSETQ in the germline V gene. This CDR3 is CASSYLPGGSQPQHF. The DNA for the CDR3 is TGCGCCAGCAGCTACCTCCCCGGGGGAAGTCAGCCCCAGCATTTT.

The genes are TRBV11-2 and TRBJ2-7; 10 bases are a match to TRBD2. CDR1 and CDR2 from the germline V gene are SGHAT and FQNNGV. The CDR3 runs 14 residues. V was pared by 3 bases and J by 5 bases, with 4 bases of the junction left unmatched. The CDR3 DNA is TGTGCCAGCAGCTTTGGGACTAGCGCCCACGAGCAGTACTTC. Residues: CASSFGTSAHEQYF.

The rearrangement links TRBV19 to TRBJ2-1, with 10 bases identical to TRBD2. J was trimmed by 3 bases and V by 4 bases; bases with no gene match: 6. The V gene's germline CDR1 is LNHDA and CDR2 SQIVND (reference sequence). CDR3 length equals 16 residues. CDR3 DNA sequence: TGTGCCAGTAGTACCATAGCGGGAGGAGTCTACAATGAGCAGTTCTTC. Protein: CASSTIAGGVYNEQFF.

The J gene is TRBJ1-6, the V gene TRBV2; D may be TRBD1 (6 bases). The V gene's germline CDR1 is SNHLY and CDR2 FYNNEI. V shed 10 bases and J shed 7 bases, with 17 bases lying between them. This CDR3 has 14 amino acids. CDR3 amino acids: CATCFDRLNSPLHF. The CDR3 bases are TGTGCCACCTGCTTTGACAGGCTCAATTCACCCCTCCACTTT.

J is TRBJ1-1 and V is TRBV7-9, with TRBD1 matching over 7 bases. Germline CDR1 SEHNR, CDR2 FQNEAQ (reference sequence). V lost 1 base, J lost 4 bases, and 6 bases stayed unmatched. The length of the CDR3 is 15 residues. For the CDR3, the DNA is TGTGCCAGCAGCTTAGGAGTAGGGGGCGCCACTGAAGCTTTCTTT. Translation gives CASSLGVGGATEAFF.

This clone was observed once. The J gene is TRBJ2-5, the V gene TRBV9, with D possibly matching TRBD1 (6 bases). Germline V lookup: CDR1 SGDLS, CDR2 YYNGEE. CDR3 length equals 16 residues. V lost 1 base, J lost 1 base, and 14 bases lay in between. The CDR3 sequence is CASSVLQGVSQETQYF. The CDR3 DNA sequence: TGTGCCAGCAGCGTACTACAGGGTGTGAGCCAAGAGACCCAGTACTTC.

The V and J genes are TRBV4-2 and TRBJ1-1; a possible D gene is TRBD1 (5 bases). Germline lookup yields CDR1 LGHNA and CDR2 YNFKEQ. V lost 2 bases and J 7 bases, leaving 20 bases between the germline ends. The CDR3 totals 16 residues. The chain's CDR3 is CASSQPSRQSRGEAFF. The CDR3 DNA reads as TGTGCCAGCAGCCAACCCTCTCGACAGTCAAGGGGTGAAGCTTTCTTT.

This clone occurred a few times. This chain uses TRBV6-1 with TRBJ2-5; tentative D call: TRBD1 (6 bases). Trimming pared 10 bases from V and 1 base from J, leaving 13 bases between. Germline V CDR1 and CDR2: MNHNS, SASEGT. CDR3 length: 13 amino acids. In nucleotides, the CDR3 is TGTGCCAACAGGGAGACAGCCCAAGAGACCCAGTACTTC. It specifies CANRETAQETQYF.

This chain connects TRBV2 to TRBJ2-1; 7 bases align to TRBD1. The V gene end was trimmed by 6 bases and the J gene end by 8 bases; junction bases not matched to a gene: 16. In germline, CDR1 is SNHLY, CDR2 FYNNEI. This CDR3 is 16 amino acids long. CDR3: CASSRGPGGFSHEQFF. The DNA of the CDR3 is TGTGCCAGCAGCCGCGGGCCAGGGGGTTTTAGCCATGAGCAGTTCTTC.

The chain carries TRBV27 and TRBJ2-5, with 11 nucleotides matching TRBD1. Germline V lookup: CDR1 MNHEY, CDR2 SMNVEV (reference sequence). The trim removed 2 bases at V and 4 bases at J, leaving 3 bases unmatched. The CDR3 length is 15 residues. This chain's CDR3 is CASSLGTGGRETQYF. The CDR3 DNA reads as TGTGCCAGCAGTTTAGGGACAGGGGGTCGAGAGACCCAGTACTTC.

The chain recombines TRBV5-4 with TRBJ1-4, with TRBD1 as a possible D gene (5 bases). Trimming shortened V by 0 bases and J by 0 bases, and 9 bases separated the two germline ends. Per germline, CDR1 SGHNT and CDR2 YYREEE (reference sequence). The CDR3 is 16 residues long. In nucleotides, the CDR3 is TGTGCCAGCAGCTTGGAGCAGGGTGCAACTAATGAAAAACTGTTTTTT. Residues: CASSLEQGATNEKLFF.

The CDR3, as DNA: TGTGCCAGCAGTTTAATCGGGAGGGCCGTCTACGAGCAGTACTTC. This sequence encodes CASSLIGRAVYEQYF. This chain connects TRBV27 to TRBJ2-5; 8 bases align to TRBD2. The J call is uncertain, as TRBJ2-7 better fits the DNA end. Germline-derived CDR1 and CDR2 are MNHEY and SMNVEV (reference sequence). The CDR3 has 15 amino acids.

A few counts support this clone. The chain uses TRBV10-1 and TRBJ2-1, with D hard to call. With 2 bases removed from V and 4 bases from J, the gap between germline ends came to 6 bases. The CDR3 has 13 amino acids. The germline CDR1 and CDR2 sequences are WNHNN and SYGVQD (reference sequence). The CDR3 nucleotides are TGCGCCAGCAGTGAGAGCTTATACAATGAGCAGTTCTTC. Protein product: CASSESLYNEQFF.